The 10 T cell receptor beta chains presented below share a single source sample, sequenced in a study of blood T cell repertoires in COVID-19 (dated by TCRdb to the early 2020s). The library came from the immunoSEQ multiplex PCR assay. The immuneACCESS repertoire file appears here via TCRdb, limited to in-frame rearrangements. These files lack a portion of the clones; in checked studies, under half of the deficit traces to unresolved V genes, and the cause of the others is not known. The sample includes about 410,000 clones, with 86% observed a single time. The top ten clones comprise almost 1.5% of the sample. Sample: peripheral blood. The source is a woman aged 25 to 39 with active or convalescent COVID-19.

V usage is TRBV5-4 and J usage is TRBJ2-5; 10 nucleotides line up with TRBD2. In germline, CDR1 is SGHNT, CDR2 YYREEE (reference sequence). This CDR3 contains 15 residues. J was trimmed by 5 bases and V by 4 bases; bases with no gene match: 8. The CDR3 reads CASSESGGGRETQYF. The CDR3 coding sequence is TGTGCCAGCAGCGAGAGCGGGGGGGGCCGGGAGACCCAGTACTTC.

This sequence joins TRBV4-1 and TRBJ2-7; D remains ambiguous. The V end lost 8 bases, the J end lost 0 bases, and 11 bases lay between the germline ends. Germline V gene data show CDR1 as MGHRA and CDR2 as YSYEKL. CDR3 length equals 13 residues. DNA of the CDR3: TGCGCCAGCGGTTTGACAAGCTCCTACGAGCAGTACTTC. It yields the protein CASGLTSSYEQYF.

This sequence joins TRBV28 and TRBJ1-2, with 8 nucleotides matching TRBD1. The CDR3 covers 15 residues. Germline V gene lookup returns CDR1 MDHEN and CDR2 SYDVKM. Trimming removed 2 bases from V and 2 bases from J; junction bases left unmatched: 4. CDR3 DNA sequence: TGTGCCAGCAGTTTAGCTAGGACAGGGAACTATGGCTACACCTTC. Protein sequence: CASSLARTGNYGYTF.

The chain has TRBV18 and TRBJ2-2; 14 nucleotides match TRBD2. V gave up 0 bases and J gave up 6 bases; unmatched junction bases: 0. The CDR3 extends over 16 amino acids. Germline assignment: CDR1 KGHSH and CDR2 LQKENI. The CDR3 DNA follows: TGTGCCAGCTCACCACCGGGACTAGCGGGAGCCGGGGAGCTGTTTTTT. Translating it yields CASSPPGLAGAGELFF.

CDR3 nucleotides: TGCGCCAGCAGCCAAGACATAACATCCCAGCCCCAGCATTTT. Residues: CASSQDITSQPQHF. The rearrangement uses TRBV4-1 and TRBJ1-5; no definite D call. Trimming took off 0 bases at V and 7 bases at J, with 10 bases between the two ends. This CDR3 contains 14 residues. Per germline, CDR1 MGHRA and CDR2 YSYEKL.

The chain employs TRBV5-1 and TRBJ1-6; TRBD1 matches at 7 bases. The ends lost 6 bases at V and 7 bases at J; junction bases unmatched: 7. This CDR3 spans 14 amino acids. Germline loops: CDR1 SGHRS, CDR2 YFSETQ. For the CDR3, the DNA is TGCGCCAGCACCACTGGGGACAGAAATTCACCCCTCCACTTT. It yields the protein CASTTGDRNSPLHF.

In this sample, this clone turned up once. The chain recombines TRBV3-1 (or the pseudogene TRBV3-2) with TRBJ1-1; D is uncertain. Looked up from germline, CDR1 is LGHDT and CDR2 is YNNKEL (reference sequence). V lost 3 bases, J lost 11 bases, and 16 bases lay in between. The length of the CDR3 is 13 residues. The CDR3 protein is CASSQGLVVEAFF. The CDR3, as DNA: TGTGCCAGCAGCCAGGGCCTGGTAGTAGAGGCTTTCTTT.

This sequence joins TRBV13 and TRBJ1-1; TRBD1 might be the D (6 bases). The germline CDR1 and CDR2 sequences are PRHDT and FYEKMQ (reference sequence). The V and J ends lost 3 bases and 5 bases respectively, with 16 bases between them. This CDR3 has 15 amino acids. Written as DNA, the CDR3 is TGTGCCAGCAGCTTTGAGAAGGCGCAGGGGACTGAAGCTTTCTTT. Its translation is CASSFEKAQGTEAFF. Combining the CDR3 with reference TRBV13 and TRBJ1-1 gives the whole variable domain AAGVIQSPRHLIKEKRETATLKCYPIPRHDTVYWYQQGPGQDPQFLISFYEKMQSDKGSIPDRFSAQQFSDYHSELNMSSLELGDSALYFCASSFEKAQGTEAFFGQGTRLTVV.

V gene TRBV3-1 (or the pseudogene TRBV3-2) combines with J gene TRBJ2-3; 9 bases fit TRBD2. V lost 4 bases and J lost 1; bases outside the gene matches: 0. This CDR3 region has 14 residues. Germline V gives CDR1 LGHDT, CDR2 YNNKEL (reference sequence). The CDR3 is CASSRTSGTDTQYF. The DNA of the CDR3 is TGTGCCAGCAGCCGGACTAGCGGCACAGATACGCAGTATTTT.

The genes are TRBV3-1 (or the pseudogene TRBV3-2) and TRBJ1-2; 10 positions match TRBD1. This CDR3 comprises 16 residues. V lost 5 bases and J lost 6; bases outside the gene matches: 12. CDR1 is LGHDT, CDR2 YNNKEL, per germline (reference sequence). The CDR3 nucleotides are TGTGCCAGCAGCAACCGGAGAGGGACAGGGGTCAATGGCTACACCTTC. This sequence encodes CASSNRRGTGVNGYTF.